This T cell receptor (beta chain) was found in a study of monozygotic twins with cystic fibrosis. Whole-study findings and limits: Nucleotide-identical clonotype sharing was significantly higher within monozygotic CF twin pairs than between unrelated CF individuals.

Only in-frame clones appear in the TCRdb table, and some are missing; sequencing was by immunoSEQ multiplex PCR. Of some 32,000 clones listed, 92% were seen once; the top ten hold roughly 1%. With respect to this clone: Its antigen is as yet unknown.

This CDR3 spans 15 amino acids. Germline V gene sequence: CDR1 MGHDK, CDR2 SYGVNS. The V gene lost 5 bases and the J gene lost 8 bases, with 21 bases spanning the gap. The source of this sequence is a girl aged 2-9 years with cystic fibrosis. This chain uses TRBV25-1 with TRBJ1-2, with D perhaps matching TRBD1 (6 bases). Specimen: blood. As DNA, the CDR3 is TGTGCCAGCAGTCCTCCCCTGACCCGGGGGGCGGGCTACACCTTC. Translated: CASSPPLTRGAGYTF.